The 18 T cell receptor beta chains listed next were all sequenced from one sample in a study of blood T cell repertoires in COVID-19. Sequenced by immunoSEQ multiplex PCR; TCRdb stores in-frame clones only, minus some. Of about 140,000 clones in the sample, approximately 80% were seen once. The sequenced sample was peripheral blood. The source of these receptors is a woman aged 60-70 years with active or convalescent COVID-19.

The chain combines TRBV5-1 with TRBJ2-3, with D possibly matching TRBD2 (6 bases). Trimming pared 0 bases from V and 1 base from J, leaving 9 bases between. This CDR3 region has 15 residues. Germline V CDR1 and CDR2: SGHRS, YFSETQ. CDR3 sequence: CASSLVASGTDTQYF. CDR3 in DNA: TGCGCCAGCAGCTTGGTTGCTAGCGGCACAGATACGCAGTATTTT.

The chain is built from TRBV6-2 or TRBV6-3 and TRBJ1-6; no clear D. V lost 4 bases and J lost 6, with 13 bases in between. The CDR3 totals 15 residues. Germline V lookup: CDR1 MNHEY, CDR2 SVGEGT. In nucleotides, the CDR3 is TGTGCCAGCAGTTCGATCCCGGGGTTTAATTCACCCCTCCACTTT. This codes for CASSSIPGFNSPLHF.

The DNA of the CDR3 is TGTGCCAGCAGTTGGACTAGGTTGTGGAGCGTGGGCTCCTACGAGCAGTACGTC. Its protein is CASSWTRLWSVGSYEQYV. The J gene is TRBJ2-7, the V gene TRBV11-3, with TRBD2 matching over 7 bases. V trimming: 6 bases; J trimming: 0 bases; junction bases outside the gene matches: 17. Germline-derived CDR1 and CDR2 are SGHNT and YENEEA. This CDR3 comprises 18 residues.

This sequence joins TRBV4-1 and TRBJ2-5; D gene unclear. The CDR3 has 13 amino acids. Trimming removed 1 base at V and 5 bases at J, with 8 bases between. CDR1 and CDR2 (germline): MGHRA, YSYEKL. In DNA, the CDR3 is TGCGCCAGCAGCCAAGTGCACCGGGAGACCCAGTACTTC. Protein product: CASSQVHRETQYF.

This chain uses TRBV6-5 with TRBJ1-2, with D unresolved. V was cut by 0 bases and J by 5 bases, with 10 bases left in between. CDR3 size: 14 residues. Germline V gene sequence: CDR1 MNHEY, CDR2 SVGAGI. The CDR3 spells CASSYSVSAYGYTF. The CDR3 coding sequence is TGTGCCAGCAGTTACTCGGTATCAGCGTATGGCTACACCTTC.

The V gene is TRBV19, the J gene TRBJ1-1; 8 bases line up with TRBD1. From germline, CDR1 is LNHDA and CDR2 SQIVND (reference sequence). This CDR3 is 13 amino acids long. Trimming cost V 8 bases and J 4 bases; bases outside gene matches: 6. The CDR3 spells CASDRGRGTEAFF. DNA of the CDR3: TGTGCCAGTGACAGGGGTCGGGGCACTGAAGCTTTCTTT.

This clone was found a few times. The rearrangement joins TRBV7-3 to TRBJ2-1; D ambiguous. The CDR3 totals 17 residues. Germline lookup yields CDR1 SGHTA and CDR2 FQGTGA. V was clipped by 4 bases and J by 0 bases, with 16 bases between them. The DNA for the CDR3 is TGTGCCAGCAGCTCCTTGCCCTCCTTCAGCTCCTACAATGAGCAGTTCTTC. It specifies CASSSLPSFSSYNEQFF.

This clone has a handful of counts. The chain carries TRBV4-2 and TRBJ2-3; TRBD2 matches at 9 bases. The CDR3 spans 18 residues. CDR1 is LGHNA, CDR2 YNFKEQ, per germline. V dropped 1 base and J dropped 5; count of bases not matched to a gene: 13. CDR3 in amino acids: CASSQVNTRGGKRDTQYF. For the CDR3, the DNA is TGTGCCAGCAGCCAAGTCAATACGCGGGGGGGCAAGAGAGATACGCAGTATTTT.

Of note for this clone: A read error may account for a junction end that differs from germline. The chain employs TRBV2 and TRBJ2-7; 9 positions match TRBD2. This CDR3 is built from 14 residues. Germline assignment: CDR1 SNHLY and CDR2 FYNNEI. As DNA, the CDR3 is TGTGCCACCAGTTTTAGCGGGAGCCCCTACGAGCAGTACTTC. This codes for CATSFSGSPYEQYF.

This clone has only a few counts. J is TRBJ1-2 and V is TRBV28; the D gene is possibly TRBD1 (6 bases). The CDR3 has 12 amino acids. V lost 3 bases to trimming and J lost 8 bases, with 10 bases between them. Per the germline V gene, CDR1 is MDHEN and CDR2 is SYDVKM. The CDR3 DNA reads TGTGCCAGCAGTTTGAACAGGGACGGCTACACCTTC. Amino acids: CASSLNRDGYTF.

The V call is TRBV11-3, the J call TRBJ2-1, with 8 bases matching TRBD1. The CDR3 extends over 16 amino acids. CDR1 is SGHNT, CDR2 YENEEA, per germline. The V segment lost 2 bases and the J segment 7 bases; nucleotides outside the gene matches: 10. CDR3 sequence (DNA): TGTGCCAGCAGCTTACAAGGGGCAGGGGGCAAAAATGAGCAGTTCTTC. Its translation: CASSLQGAGGKNEQFF. The variable domain in full, with the rest retrieved from reference TRBV11-3 and TRBJ2-1, is EAGVVQSPRYKIIEKKQPVAFWCNPISGHNTLYWYLQNLGQGPELLIRYENEEAVDDSQLPKDRFSAERLKGVDSTLKIQPAELGDSAVYLCASSLQGAGGKNEQFFGPGTRLTVL.

The chain employs TRBV28 and TRBJ1-1; D possibly corresponds to TRBD1 (5 bases). The CDR3 covers 15 residues. Germline CDR1 is MDHEN and CDR2 is SYDVKM. V was shortened by 8 bases and J by 0 bases, with 16 bases between the two germline ends. The DNA for the CDR3 is TGTGCCAGCCCCCCCCAGGGTGTTTTGAACACTGAAGCTTTCTTT. Encoded protein: CASPPQGVLNTEAFF.

The V gene is TRBV5-1, the J gene TRBJ1-5; D gene ambiguous. CDR1 SGHRS and CDR2 YFSETQ come from the germline V gene. This CDR3 spans 14 amino acids. The V gene lost 4 bases and the J gene lost 4 bases, with 12 bases spanning the gap. The CDR3 protein is CASSPDGVNQPQHF. DNA for the CDR3: TGCGCCAGCAGCCCGGACGGGGTAAATCAGCCCCAGCATTTT.

The V call is TRBV5-1, the J call TRBJ2-7; TRBD2 is a possible D gene (6 bases). The CDR3 is 15 residues long. The germline V gene encodes CDR1 SGHRS and CDR2 YFSETQ. The V end was cut by 0 bases, the J end by 0 bases, with 10 bases between. The CDR3 is CASSLDRGSSYEQYV. CDR3 DNA sequence: TGCGCCAGCAGCTTGGATCGGGGGAGCTCCTACGAGCAGTACGTC.

This clone appeared a few times. V usage is TRBV10-2 and J usage is TRBJ1-1; D call uncertain. The ends were cut back, 3 bases at V and 1 base at J, with 9 bases in the middle. There are 14 residues in the CDR3. The germline V gene encodes CDR1 WSHSY and CDR2 SAAADI. Here the CDR3 DNA reads TGCGCCAGCAGTGATCCGGCGGGGAACACTGAAGCTTTCTTT. This codes for CASSDPAGNTEAFF.

The chain carries TRBV7-9 and TRBJ2-3; D perhaps matches TRBD2 (6 bases). The CDR3 has 15 residues. Germline loops: CDR1 SEHNR, CDR2 FQNEAQ (reference sequence). The V end lost 4 bases, the J end lost 1 base, and 12 bases lay between the germline ends. The DNA for the CDR3 is TGTGCCAGCAGCTATAGACGGGAGCGCACAGATACGCAGTATTTT. It encodes CASSYRRERTDTQYF.

V usage is TRBV15 and J usage is TRBJ2-7; TRBD1 agrees at 9 bases. The CDR3 has 14 amino acids. Germline V gives CDR1 LNHNV, CDR2 YYDKDF (reference sequence). V shed 3 bases, J shed 4 bases, and the junction held 4 bases outside the gene matches. Written as DNA, the CDR3 is TGTGCCACCAGCAGCCGACAGGGGGATTACGAGCAGTACTTC. Its protein is CATSSRQGDYEQYF.

This clone has only one observation. This chain links TRBV7-2 with TRBJ1-5; D is perhaps TRBD1 (5 bases). CDR1 SGHTA and CDR2 FQGNSA come from the germline V gene. V was clipped by 4 bases and J by 6 bases, with 13 bases between them. The CDR3 is 14 residues long. The DNA of the CDR3 is TGTGCCAGCAGCTCGGGCAGGGATATTCAGCCCCAGCATTTT. Protein product: CASSSGRDIQPQHF.